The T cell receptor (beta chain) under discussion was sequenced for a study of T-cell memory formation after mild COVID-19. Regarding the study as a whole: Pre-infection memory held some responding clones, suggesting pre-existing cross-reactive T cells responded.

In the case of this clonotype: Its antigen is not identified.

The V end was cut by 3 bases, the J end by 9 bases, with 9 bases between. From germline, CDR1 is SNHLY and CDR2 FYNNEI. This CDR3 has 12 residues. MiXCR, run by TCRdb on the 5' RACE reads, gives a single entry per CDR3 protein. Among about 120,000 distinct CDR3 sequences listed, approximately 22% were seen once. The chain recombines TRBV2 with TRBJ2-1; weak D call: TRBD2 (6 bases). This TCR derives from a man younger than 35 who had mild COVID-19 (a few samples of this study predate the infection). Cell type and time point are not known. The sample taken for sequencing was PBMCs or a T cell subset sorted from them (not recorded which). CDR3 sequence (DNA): TGTGCCAGCAGTGACGGGGGACGTGAGCAGTTCTTC. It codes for CASSDGGREQFF.